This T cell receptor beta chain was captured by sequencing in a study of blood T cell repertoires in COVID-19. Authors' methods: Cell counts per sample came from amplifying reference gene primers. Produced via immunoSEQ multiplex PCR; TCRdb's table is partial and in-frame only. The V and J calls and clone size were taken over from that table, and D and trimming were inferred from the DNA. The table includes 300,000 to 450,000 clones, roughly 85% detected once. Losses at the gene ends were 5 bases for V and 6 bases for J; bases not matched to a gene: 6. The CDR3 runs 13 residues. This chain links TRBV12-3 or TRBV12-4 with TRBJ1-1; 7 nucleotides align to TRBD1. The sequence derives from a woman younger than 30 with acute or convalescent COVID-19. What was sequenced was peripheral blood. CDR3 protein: CASSPGDRPEAFF. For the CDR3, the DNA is TGTGCCAGCAGTCCGGGGGACAGACCTGAAGCTTTCTTT.